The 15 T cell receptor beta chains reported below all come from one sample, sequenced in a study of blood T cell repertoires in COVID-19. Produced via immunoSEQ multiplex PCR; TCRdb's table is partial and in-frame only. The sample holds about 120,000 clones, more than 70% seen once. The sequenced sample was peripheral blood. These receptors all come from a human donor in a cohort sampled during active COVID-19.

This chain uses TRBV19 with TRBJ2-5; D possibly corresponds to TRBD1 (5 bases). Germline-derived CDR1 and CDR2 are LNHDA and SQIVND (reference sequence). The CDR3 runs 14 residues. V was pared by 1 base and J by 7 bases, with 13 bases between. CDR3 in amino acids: CASSIVGRAGTQYF. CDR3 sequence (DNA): TGTGCCAGTAGTATAGTGGGCAGGGCAGGGACCCAGTACTTC.

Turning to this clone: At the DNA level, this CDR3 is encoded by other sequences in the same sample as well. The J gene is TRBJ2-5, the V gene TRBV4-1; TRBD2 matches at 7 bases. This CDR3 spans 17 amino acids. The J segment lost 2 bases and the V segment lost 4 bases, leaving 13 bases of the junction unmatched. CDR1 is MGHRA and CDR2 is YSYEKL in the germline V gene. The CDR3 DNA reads TGCGCCAGCAGCCTCGGACTAGATGGGGGGTGGCAAGAGACCCAGTACTTC. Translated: CASSLGLDGGWQETQYF.

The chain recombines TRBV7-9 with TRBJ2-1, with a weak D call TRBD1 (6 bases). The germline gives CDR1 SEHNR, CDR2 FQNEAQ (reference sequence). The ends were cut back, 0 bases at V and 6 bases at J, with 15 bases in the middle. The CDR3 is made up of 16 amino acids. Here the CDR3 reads CASSLAGGGQSNEQFF. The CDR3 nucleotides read TGTGCCAGCAGCTTAGCGGGTGGCGGACAGAGCAATGAGCAGTTCTTC.

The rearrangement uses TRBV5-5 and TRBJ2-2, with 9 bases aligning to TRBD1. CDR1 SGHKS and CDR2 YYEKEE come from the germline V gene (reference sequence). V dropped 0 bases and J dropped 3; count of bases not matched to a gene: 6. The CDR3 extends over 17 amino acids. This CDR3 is CASSLAGDRAHTGELFF. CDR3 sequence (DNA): TGTGCCAGCAGCTTGGCAGGGGACAGGGCCCACACCGGGGAGCTGTTTTTT.

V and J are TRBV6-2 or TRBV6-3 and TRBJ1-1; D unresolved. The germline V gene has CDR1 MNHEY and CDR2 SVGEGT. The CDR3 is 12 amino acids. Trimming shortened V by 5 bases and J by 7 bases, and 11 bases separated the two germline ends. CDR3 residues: CASSGPLSEAFF. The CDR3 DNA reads TGTGCCAGCAGTGGGCCACTCAGTGAAGCTTTCTTT.

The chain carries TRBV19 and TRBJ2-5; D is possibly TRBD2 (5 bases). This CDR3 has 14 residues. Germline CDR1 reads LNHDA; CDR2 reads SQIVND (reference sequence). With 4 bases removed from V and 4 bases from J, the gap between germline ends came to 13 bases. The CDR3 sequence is CASSTSLVRETQYF. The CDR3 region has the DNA TGTGCCAGTAGTACCTCACTAGTGCGAGAGACCCAGTACTTC. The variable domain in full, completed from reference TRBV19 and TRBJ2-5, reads DGGITQSPKYLFRKEGQNVTLSCEQNLNHDAMYWYRQDPGQGLRLIYYSQIVNDFQKGDIAEGYSVSREKKESFPLTVTSAQKNPTAFYLCASSTSLVRETQYFGPGTRLLVL.

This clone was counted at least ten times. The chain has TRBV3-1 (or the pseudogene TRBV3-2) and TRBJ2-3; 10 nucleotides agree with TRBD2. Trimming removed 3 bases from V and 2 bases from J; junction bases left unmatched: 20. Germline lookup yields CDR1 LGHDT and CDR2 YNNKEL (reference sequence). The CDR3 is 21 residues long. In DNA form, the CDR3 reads TGTGCCAGCAGCCACTTGGTAAGCAGCGGGAGGGCCTTTTCGAACACAGATACGCAGTATTTT. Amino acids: CASSHLVSSGRAFSNTDTQYF.

CDR3 amino acids: CSVEKEAGSYEQYF. The CDR3 coding sequence is TGCAGCGTTGAAAAGGAGGCGGGTAGTTACGAGCAGTACTTC. The chain uses TRBV29-1 and TRBJ2-7, with D possibly TRBD2 on 5 matching bases. CDR1 and CDR2 from the germline V gene are SQVTM and ANQGSEA. Trimming removed 2 bases at V and 4 bases at J, with 15 bases between. The CDR3 sequence is 14 residues long.

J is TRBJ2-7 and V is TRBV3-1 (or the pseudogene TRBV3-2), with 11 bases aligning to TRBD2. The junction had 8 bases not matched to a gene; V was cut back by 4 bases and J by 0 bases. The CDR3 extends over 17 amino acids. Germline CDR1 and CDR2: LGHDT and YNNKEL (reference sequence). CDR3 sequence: CASSPRLAGRSSYEQYF. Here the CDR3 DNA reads TGTGCCAGCAGCCCGAGACTAGCGGGGAGGAGCTCCTACGAGCAGTACTTC.

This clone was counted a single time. CDR3 protein: CASKLGGEYEQYF. The CDR3 coding sequence is TGTGCCAGCAAATTGGGGGGGGAATACGAGCAGTACTTC. This chain links TRBV28 with TRBJ2-7; 7 bases line up with TRBD2. Germline V gene data show CDR1 as MDHEN and CDR2 as SYDVKM. V lost 7 bases, J lost 4 bases, and 7 bases stayed unmatched. The CDR3 runs 13 residues.

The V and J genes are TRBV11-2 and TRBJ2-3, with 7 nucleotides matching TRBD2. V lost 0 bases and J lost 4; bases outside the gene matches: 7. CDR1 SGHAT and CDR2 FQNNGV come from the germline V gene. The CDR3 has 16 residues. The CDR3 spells CASSLEGGSYADTQYF. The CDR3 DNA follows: TGTGCCAGCAGCTTAGAGGGCGGGAGCTACGCAGATACGCAGTATTTT.

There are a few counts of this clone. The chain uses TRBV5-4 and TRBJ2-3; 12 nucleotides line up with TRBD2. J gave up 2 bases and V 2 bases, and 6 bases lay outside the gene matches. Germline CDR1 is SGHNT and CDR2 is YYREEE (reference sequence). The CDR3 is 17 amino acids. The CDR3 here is CASSFASGRAHTDTQYF. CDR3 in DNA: TGTGCCAGCAGCTTTGCTAGCGGGAGGGCCCACACAGATACGCAGTATTTT.

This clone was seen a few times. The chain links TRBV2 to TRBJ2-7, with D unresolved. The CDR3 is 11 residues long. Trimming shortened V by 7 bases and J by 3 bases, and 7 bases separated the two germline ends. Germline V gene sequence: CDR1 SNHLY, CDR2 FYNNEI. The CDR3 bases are TGTGCCAGCAATGCGAACTACGAGCAGTACTTC. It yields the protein CASNANYEQYF.

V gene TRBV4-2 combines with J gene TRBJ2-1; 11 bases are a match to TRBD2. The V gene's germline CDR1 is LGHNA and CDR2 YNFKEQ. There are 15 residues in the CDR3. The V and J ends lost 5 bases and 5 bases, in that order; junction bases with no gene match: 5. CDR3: CASSAQLAGDNEQFF. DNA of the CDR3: TGTGCCAGCAGCGCCCAACTAGCGGGGGACAATGAGCAGTTCTTC.

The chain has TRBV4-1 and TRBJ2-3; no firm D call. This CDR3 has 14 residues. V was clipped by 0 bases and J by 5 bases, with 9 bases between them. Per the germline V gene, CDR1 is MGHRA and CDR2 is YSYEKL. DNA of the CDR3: TGCGCCAGCAGCCAAGAGCTAGTTGGAGATACGCAGTATTTT. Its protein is CASSQELVGDTQYF.